Each of the 8 T cell receptor beta chains below was sequenced from the same sample in a study of cytomegalovirus exposure and HLA in healthy donors. This PCR relied on a set of 60 Vbeta primers and 13 Jbeta primers. Some clones are missing from TCRdb's copy, which holds only in-frame ones; the method was immunoSEQ multiplex PCR. Here the sample spans under 150,000 clones, over 65% being singletons. Specimen: PBMCs. All receptors come from a woman under 30 in good health and CMV-seronegative.

A few counts support this clone. The chain carries TRBV4-1 and TRBJ1-5; D ambiguous. The CDR3 runs 14 residues. V gave up 0 bases and J gave up 4 bases, with 7 bases separating them. Germline loops: CDR1 MGHRA, CDR2 YSYEKL. In DNA form, the CDR3 reads TGCGCCAGCAGCCAAGAGGGCCCAAATCAGCCCCAGCATTTT. Protein: CASSQEGPNQPQHF.

The V call is TRBV5-1, the J call TRBJ2-2; TRBD1 aligns across 10 bases. The CDR3 has 17 amino acids. Trimming took 4 bases from V and 4 from J; bases not matched to a gene: 10. The germline CDR1 and CDR2 sequences are SGHRS and YFSETQ. CDR3 bases: TGCGCCAGCAGCGTTTTACCCGGACAGGGGGGCACCGGGGAGCTGTTTTTT. Translated: CASSVLPGQGGTGELFF.

This sequence joins TRBV19 and TRBJ2-2; 9 bases are a match to TRBD2. Trimming removed 5 bases from V and 1 base from J; junction bases left unmatched: 14. The germline CDR1 and CDR2 sequences are LNHDA and SQIVND (reference sequence). The CDR3 covers 19 residues. CDR3 in DNA: TGTGCCAGTAGTGATTGGGCTAGCGGGGACATACTGAACACCGGGGAGCTGTTTTTT. Its protein is CASSDWASGDILNTGELFF. Full variable domain (rest looked up from reference TRBV19 and TRBJ2-2): DGGITQSPKYLFRKEGQNVTLSCEQNLNHDAMYWYRQDPGQGLRLIYYSQIVNDFQKGDIAEGYSVSREKKESFPLTVTSAQKNPTAFYLCASSDWASGDILNTGELFFGEGSRLTVL.

CDR3 sequence (DNA): TGCAGTGCTGAGCGGTTCGAGCAGTACTTC. Translated, it gives CSAERFEQYF. The V gene is TRBV20-1, the J gene TRBJ2-7; perhaps TRBD2 as D (5 bases). The V gene lost 5 bases and the J gene lost 6 bases, with 8 bases spanning the gap. Germline V gene data show CDR1 as DFQATT and CDR2 as SNEGSKA (reference sequence). The CDR3 totals 10 residues.

This sequence joins TRBV9 and TRBJ2-3, with TRBD2 matching 10 bases. With V trimmed by 4 bases and J by 1 base, 3 bases remained unmatched. The CDR3 sequence is 15 residues long. The germline V gene has CDR1 SGDLS and CDR2 YYNGEE. The CDR3 coding sequence is TGTGCCAGCAGCTTGCTAGCGGGGGGCACAGATACGCAGTATTTT. Translated, it gives CASSLLAGGTDTQYF.

On this clone: A junction end diverges from the germline sequence, so it may reflect a read error. The chain links TRBV6-5 to TRBJ1-1, with 7 bases matching TRBD1. Germline values: CDR1 MNHEY, CDR2 SVGAGI. CDR3 length equals 14 residues. CDR3 loop: CASSIRGTDTEDFF. The CDR3 DNA reads as TGTGCCAGCAGCATACGTGGGACAGACACTGAAGATTTCTTT.

This chain uses TRBV13 with TRBJ1-2; TRBD1 is a possible D gene (6 bases). Germline CDR1 and CDR2: PRHDT and FYEKMQ (reference sequence). Trimming removed 5 bases at V and 5 bases at J, with 21 bases between. CDR3 length: 16 amino acids. The CDR3 loop reads CASSTREYREKYGYTF. In nucleotides, the CDR3 is TGTGCCAGCAGCACACGTGAATACAGGGAAAAGTATGGCTACACCTTC.

The V gene is TRBV29-1, the J gene TRBJ2-1; 8 bases match TRBD2. Germline lookup yields CDR1 SQVTM and CDR2 ANQGSEA. After removal of 4 bases from V and 8 bases from J, the junction contained 19 bases not matched to a gene. The CDR3 consists of 17 residues. In nucleotides, the CDR3 is TGCAGCGTTGGGGTCTTGAGGACTAGCTATCTGGGCGATGAGCAGTTCTTC. Amino acid sequence: CSVGVLRTSYLGDEQFF.